Listed below are T cell receptor beta chains from one sample, sequenced in a study of T cell responses to AZD1222 COVID-19 vaccine. Profiled with immunoSEQ multiplex PCR; TCRdb holds only in-frame clones, not every one. The table includes about 150,000 clones, about 88% detected once. Sequencing was performed on peripheral blood, taken on day 0 of AZD1222 vaccination. The receptor set was obtained from an adult in good health. Both conserved end residues are part of each CDR3. The D gene is left open where the match is weak. Clone size appears in some rows only: once, few, many, or a class for an expanded clone.

CDR3 length,D gene,V gene,J gene,clone size,CDR3 protein,CDR3 DNA
16,TRBD1,TRBV6-1,TRBJ2-7,-,CASSEAGRGLPYEQYF,TGTGCCAGCAGTGAAGCGGGCAGGGGGTTGCCCTACGAGCAGTACTTC
14,-,TRBV7-8,TRBJ1-3,-,CASRLRDERNTIYF,TGTGCCAGCAGACTCCGGGACGAACGAAACACCATATATTTT
14,TRBD2,TRBV2,TRBJ2-7,-,CASKILAADYEQYF,TGTGCCAGCAAAATACTAGCGGCGGACTACGAGCAGTACTTC
16,-,TRBV5-4,TRBJ2-6,-,CASSLDSGSGANVLTF,TGTGCCAGCAGCTTGGATTCTGGCTCTGGGGCCAACGTCCTGACTTTC
14,TRBD1,TRBV3-1/TRBV3-2,TRBJ2-3,-,CASTRQGSTDTQYF,TGTGCCAGCACCCGACAGGGGAGCACAGATACGCAGTATTTT
12,TRBD1,TRBV4-1,TRBJ2-7,-,CASAGGRNEQYF,TGCGCCAGTGCAGGGGGTAGGAACGAGCAGTACTTC
12,-,TRBV11-3,TRBJ2-1,-,CASSLKLAQQFF,TGTGCCAGCAGCTTAAAATTGGCCCAGCAGTTCTTC
15,-,TRBV19,TRBJ1-5,-,CASSRGPGSNQPQHF,TGTGCCAGTAGTAGGGGGCCGGGGAGCAATCAGCCCCAGCATTTT
14,TRBD1,TRBV2,TRBJ1-4,-,CASSRNSGGGKLFF,TGTGCCAGCTCGCGAAACTCAGGGGGCGGAAAACTGTTTTTT
13,-,TRBV2,TRBJ2-7,few,CASSETGNHEQYF,TGTGCCAGCAGTGAAACAGGGAACCACGAGCAGTACTTC
20,TRBD2,TRBV23-1,TRBJ2-6,-,CASSQWEGQQKPSGANVLTF,TGCGCCAGCAGTCAATGGGAGGGTCAACAGAAGCCCTCTGGGGCCAACGTCCTGACTTTC
15,TRBD1,TRBV6-5,TRBJ1-5,-,CASSWGQGSNQPQHF,TGTGCCAGCAGTTGGGGACAGGGAAGCAATCAGCCCCAGCATTTT
13,-,TRBV27,TRBJ1-1,-,CASSWGRGREAFF,TGTGCCAGCAGTTGGGGTCGGGGGCGTGAAGCTTTCTTT
19,-,TRBV6-2/TRBV6-3,TRBJ1-1,-,CASSYSSPLGDLSNTEAFF,TGTGCCAGCAGTTACTCCAGTCCCCTGGGGGACCTATCGAACACTGAAGCTTTCTTT